These T cell receptor beta chains were read from a single sample in a study of T cell responses to AZD1222 COVID-19 vaccine. Method: immunoSEQ multiplex PCR; TCRdb's copy keeps in-frame clones and lacks some. Of roughly 120,000 clones in the sample, roughly 90% were seen once. The specimen was peripheral blood, collected on day 0 of AZD1222 vaccination. The receptors here all came from an adult in good health. Each CDR3 is given with its conserved first and last residue. A D gene is named only where the DNA matches it firmly. Part of the rows lack a size; the others show once, few, many or a class for expanded clones.

V	D	J	size	CDR3	DNA
TRBV4-3	.	TRBJ1-2	.	CASSQREWGNYGYTF	TGCGCCAGCAGCCAAAGAGAATGGGGTAACTATGGCTACACCTTC
TRBV7-9	.	TRBJ1-2	.	CASSLDGLEGTNYGYTF	TGTGCCAGCAGCTTGGATGGGCTTGAGGGGACTAACTATGGCTACACCTTC
TRBV9	.	TRBJ2-2	.	CASSVGTTNTGELFF	TGTGCCAGCAGCGTGGGGACAACGAACACCGGGGAGCTGTTTTTT
TRBV6-5	TRBD2	TRBJ2-7	.	CASTPGLSYEQYF	TGTGCCAGCACCCCGGGACTATCTTACGAGCAGTACTTC
TRBV5-4	.	TRBJ2-5	.	CASSLGSVKTQYF	TGTGCCAGCAGCTTAGGGTCGGTAAAGACCCAGTACTTC
TRBV29-1	.	TRBJ1-2	.	CSVEPRSPYGYTF	TGCAGCGTTGAGCCACGGAGTCCCTATGGCTACACCTTC
TRBV19	.	TRBJ2-6	once	CASSSQTPSGANVLTF	TGTGCCAGTAGTAGTCAAACTCCCTCTGGGGCCAACGTCCTGACTTTC
TRBV30	TRBD2	TRBJ2-1	.	CAWRGTSGRQEQFF	TGTGCCTGGAGAGGGACTAGCGGGAGACAGGAGCAGTTCTTC
TRBV7-9	.	TRBJ1-3	.	CASSSGNTIYF	TGTGCCTCTTCGTCTGGAAACACCATATATTTT
TRBV7-9	.	TRBJ2-3	.	CASSQRDRPRDTQYF	TGTGCCAGCAGCCAGCGCGACAGGCCCAGGGATACGCAGTATTTT